The T cell receptor beta chain under discussion was sequenced for a study of shared clonotypes between healthy human individuals. Across the whole study: Donors, aged 18 to 49, were a couple of women and three men.

This clone is a singleton in its sample. Germline is not matched at one junction end, which may reflect a read error. Clones were sequenced by immunoSEQ multiplex PCR, and TCRdb holds only the in-frame ones, with some missing. The sample has approximately 2.5 million clones, approximately 94% seen once. A CD45RA+ naive subset and a CD45RA-negative memory subset were split from CD4+ cells. CDR3 size: 13 residues. Germline CDR1 reads SSHAT; CDR2 reads FNYEAQ (reference sequence). The sample comprised naive CD4+ T cells sorted from blood. Subset denoted: CD45RA+ positively selected. The chain has TRBV7-7 and TRBJ2-7, with 9 bases identical to TRBD1. The clonotype was recovered from a man aged 18 to 29 in good health. The CDR3 loop reads CASSRDRVDEQYF. CDR3 in DNA: TGTGCTAGCAGCCGGGACAGGGTCGACGAGCAGTACTTC.